This record covers a single T cell receptor (beta chain). What it binds is not known. Produced via immunoSEQ multiplex PCR; TCRdb's table is partial and in-frame only. Here the sample spans about 160,000 clones, roughly nine tenths being singletons. This entry is derived from a study of lymphopenia after photon versus proton radiotherapy. Study results and limitations: Under photons, naive T cells and diversity fell while effector/memory populations rose.

CDR3 size: 14 residues. V lost 7 bases and J 3 bases, leaving 16 bases between the germline ends. CDR1 is MNHNS, CDR2 SASEGT, per germline. The genes are TRBV6-1 and TRBJ2-7; maybe TRBD2 (6 bases). The TCR comes from a man aged 45-65 years with gastric cancer. The sample here was peripheral blood, taken from a patient treated with photon-based radiotherapy. As DNA, the CDR3 is TGTGCCAGCAAGGGAGACGGGAGTCTCTACGAGCAGTACTTC. Translated: CASKGDGSLYEQYF.